This TCR beta chain emerged from a study of breast tumors, draining lymph nodes, adjacent tissues. From the multiplex PCR reads, TCRdb called clonotypes with MiXCR, one entry per CDR3 protein. The repertoire holds approximately 52,000 distinct CDR3 sequences, with roughly 41% as singletons. Study conclusions and caveats: Tumor TCR diversity was below lymph nodes but above nontumor tissue. Tumor T cell lymph node origin was a supported hypothesis, not proven. Most tumor T cells seemingly derive from lymph node, then expand in tumor.

The CDR3 consists of 10 residues. Deletions cut 6 bases from V and 8 bases from J, with 7 bases between. CDR1 is SNHLY, CDR2 FYNNEI, per germline. Worth noting for this clonotype: What it binds is unknown.

The sequence was collected from a female donor with breast cancer. Some clones in this sample may be carry-over from other donors' samples. The chain joins TRBV2 to TRBJ1-2; tentatively, D is TRBD1 (6 bases). The sequencing input was breast tumor tissue. The CDR3 nucleotides read TGTGCCAGCAGGGGGGGCGGCTACACCTTC. Amino acids: CASRGGGYTF. The variable domain in full, with the rest retrieved from reference TRBV2 and TRBJ1-2, is EPEVTQTPSHQVTQMGQEVILRCVPISNHLYFYWYRQILGQKVEFLVSFYNNEISEKSEIFDDQFSVERPDGSNFTLKIRSTKLEDSAMYFCASRGGGYTFGSGTRLTVV.